One sample yielded the 4 T cell receptor beta chains listed below, sequenced in a study of T cells in Graves' hyperthyroidism and ophthalmopathy. Researchers took RNA transcripts and amplified the TCR beta CDR3 regions from them. Researchers ran a first-round RT-PCR on the TCR CDR3 using the HTBI primer set. From the multiplex PCR reads, TCRdb called clonotypes with MiXCR, one entry per CDR3 protein. The data show approximately 600,000 distinct CDR3 sequences, roughly 14% seen once. Sequencing was done on a sample of blood. The receptor source for this set is a woman between 40 and 50 years old with Graves' ophthalmopathy.

Concerning this clonotype itself: Mismatch with germline at one junction end may stem from a read error. V and J are TRBV13 and TRBJ1-2; D remains ambiguous. This CDR3 is 13 amino acids long. The V gene's germline CDR1 is PRHDT and CDR2 FYEKMQ (reference sequence). The CDR3 reads CSSRWAQTNGYTF. CDR3 DNA: TGTTCCAGCAGATGGGCGCAGACGAATGGCTACACCTTC.

Many counts were recorded for this clonotype. This rearrangement joins TRBV5-1 to TRBJ2-2, with 7 bases lining up with TRBD2. Per the germline V gene, CDR1 is SGHRS and CDR2 is YFSETQ. J lost 0 bases, V lost 4 bases, and 3 bases had no gene match. This CDR3 is built from 15 residues. The CDR3 here is CASSRAGSNTGELFF. The CDR3 coding sequence is TGCGCCAGCAGCCGAGCGGGGTCGAACACCGGGGAGCTGTTTTTT.

In its sample, this clonotype was seen many times. The chain combines TRBV7-8 with TRBJ2-7, with a tentative D call TRBD2 (6 bases). The V and J ends lost 0 bases and 2 bases respectively, with 17 bases between them. The germline V gene has CDR1 SGHVS and CDR2 FQNEAQ. CDR3 length equals 17 residues. CDR3: CASSLAIAGQAAYEQYF. In nucleotides, the CDR3 is TGTGCCAGCAGCTTAGCCATCGCGGGGCAGGCAGCCTACGAGCAGTACTTC. Full variable domain (outside the CDR3, taken from reference TRBV7-8 and TRBJ2-7): GAGVSQSPRYKVAKRGQDVALRCDPISGHVSLFWYQQALGQGPEFLTYFQNEAQLDKSGLPSDRFFAERPEGSVSTLKIQRTQQEDSAVYLCASSLAIAGQAAYEQYFGPGTRLTVT.

This clonotype was counted at least ten times. The chain joins TRBV20-1 to TRBJ2-5; possibly TRBD1 for D (6 bases). V was cut by 6 bases and J by 5 bases, with 19 bases left in between. Germline V gene lookup returns CDR1 DFQATT and CDR2 SNEGSKA (reference sequence). The CDR3 has 14 amino acids. The CDR3 here is CSARGVRGRETQYF. The CDR3, as DNA: TGCAGTGCCAGGGGCGTCAGGGGCCGGGAGACCCAGTACTTC.